Shown below are 27 T cell receptor beta chains from a single sample sequenced in a study of cytomegalovirus exposure and HLA in healthy donors. The PCR was carried out with 60 Vbeta primers and 13 Jbeta primers. The protocol was immunoSEQ multiplex PCR, while the TCRdb copy is restricted to in-frame clones and leaves out a portion. The sample contains about 130,000 clones, over 80% of which appear only once. The specimen was PBMCs. These TCRs come from a boy younger than 18 in good health and CMV-seronegative.

DNA for the CDR3: TGTGCCAGCAGTTTGTCTAGATCAGCCTACGAGCAGTACTTC. As protein: CASSLSRSAYEQYF. This sequence joins TRBV27 and TRBJ2-7; D unresolved. Germline assignment: CDR1 MNHEY and CDR2 SMNVEV (reference sequence). The CDR3 covers 14 residues. Trimming left V 3 bases short and J 2 bases short, with 11 bases between.

The chain has TRBV5-1 and TRBJ2-3; tentative D call: TRBD2 (6 bases). V lost 1 base and J lost 0, with 9 bases in between. Germline CDR1 SGHRS, CDR2 YFSETQ. The CDR3 sequence is 15 residues long. The DNA for the CDR3 is TGCGCCAGCAGCTTGCGGGAGCCCAGCACAGATACGCAGTATTTT. Encoded protein: CASSLREPSTDTQYF.

This clone came up once. V gene TRBV7-2 combines with J gene TRBJ2-7; 9 bases line up with TRBD2. Trimming at V came to 6 bases and at J to 7 bases, leaving 4 bases not matched to a gene. Germline V CDR1 and CDR2: SGHTA, FQGNSA. The CDR3 extends over 12 amino acids. The CDR3 reads CASSGTSLEQYF. For the CDR3, the DNA is TGTGCCAGCAGTGGGACTAGCCTTGAGCAGTACTTC.

In this sample, this clone turned up once. The CDR3 DNA reads as TGTGCCAGTAGCCGCGGGACTAGCGCGTTCTTC. It yields the protein CASSRGTSAFF. The V gene is TRBV19, the J gene TRBJ2-1; TRBD2 matches 10 bases. The V and J ends lost 6 bases and 15 bases, in that order; junction bases with no gene match: 5. The CDR3 has 11 amino acids. Looked up from germline, CDR1 is LNHDA and CDR2 is SQIVND (reference sequence).

The chain is built from TRBV11-3 and TRBJ2-3; 8 bases map to TRBD2. Germline assignment: CDR1 SGHNT and CDR2 YENEEA. The junction had 9 bases not matched to a gene; V was cut back by 4 bases and J by 6 bases. This CDR3 spans 15 amino acids. This chain's CDR3 is CASSSFGLARDTQYF. The CDR3 region has the DNA TGTGCCAGCAGCTCCTTCGGACTAGCAAGGGATACGCAGTATTTT.

This clone was detected only a few times. V usage is TRBV19 and J usage is TRBJ1-5, with 7 positions matching TRBD1. Germline V gene data show CDR1 as LNHDA and CDR2 as SQIVND (reference sequence). Trimming took 10 bases from V and 2 from J; bases not matched to a gene: 5. CDR3 length equals 13 residues. The CDR3 bases are TGTGCCACTACAGGGGCGGGCAATCAGCCCCAGCATTTT. It is translated as CATTGAGNQPQHF.

The chain recombines TRBV11-1 with TRBJ2-5, with 10 bases fitting TRBD2. The germline V gene encodes CDR1 SGHAT and CDR2 FQDESV (reference sequence). With 6 bases clipped from V and 4 bases from J, the junction kept 11 bases outside the gene matches. The CDR3 extends over 16 amino acids. The CDR3: CASSNQLAGIGETQYF. The CDR3 DNA is TGTGCCAGCAGTAACCAACTAGCGGGAATTGGAGAGACCCAGTACTTC.

This chain uses TRBV5-5 with TRBJ1-1; no clear D. Trimming took 4 bases from V and 0 from J, leaving 13 bases between them. The CDR3 runs to 15 residues. The germline V gene encodes CDR1 SGHKS and CDR2 YYEKEE (reference sequence). CDR3 DNA sequence: TGTGCCAGCAGCGGAGACCCGTTCATGAACACTGAAGCTTTCTTT. This codes for CASSGDPFMNTEAFF.

The CDR3 region is CASSIALQGIYGYTF. In nucleotides, the CDR3 is TGTGCCAGTAGTATAGCCTTGCAGGGGATTTATGGCTACACCTTC. This rearrangement joins TRBV19 to TRBJ1-2; a possible D gene is TRBD1 (6 bases). CDR1 is LNHDA, CDR2 SQIVND, per germline (reference sequence). V was pared by 1 base and J by 5 bases, with 14 bases between. This CDR3 region has 15 residues.

The gene calls are TRBV5-6 and TRBJ2-7; no clear D. Germline V gene lookup returns CDR1 SGHDT and CDR2 YYEEEE. This CDR3 has 10 amino acids. Trimming left V 1 base short and J 9 bases short, with 5 bases between. DNA of the CDR3: TGTGCCAGCAGCTTGCGAGGGCAGTACTTC. The encoded protein is CASSLRGQYF.

The chain carries TRBV5-1 and TRBJ1-2; D gene unclear. Looked up from germline, CDR1 is SGHRS and CDR2 is YFSETQ. V lost 2 bases, J lost 4 bases, and 15 bases lay in between. The CDR3 has 15 residues. CDR3 residues: CASSLRNPGSYGYTF. Written as DNA, the CDR3 is TGCGCCAGCAGCTTACGCAATCCCGGGAGCTATGGCTACACCTTC.

The rearrangement links TRBV28 to TRBJ2-7; no definite D call. V lost 6 bases and J 1 base, leaving 13 bases between the germline ends. Germline CDR1 MDHEN, CDR2 SYDVKM. The CDR3 runs 14 residues. Here the CDR3 DNA reads TGTGCCAGCAGCCTTGGCGGTAAATCCTACGAGCAGTACTTC. It codes for CASSLGGKSYEQYF.

The chain uses TRBV19 and TRBJ2-3; D is unclear. V was trimmed by 10 bases and J by 2 bases, leaving 19 bases between them. Germline CDR1 is LNHDA and CDR2 is SQIVND (reference sequence). The CDR3 covers 15 residues. The CDR3 sequence is CATSQDWPTTDTQYF. The CDR3 bases are TGTGCCACCTCTCAAGACTGGCCAACCACAGATACGCAGTATTTT.

The chain employs TRBV5-1 and TRBJ2-7; TRBD1 is a possible D gene (6 bases). This CDR3 region has 16 residues. V was clipped by 0 bases and J by 7 bases, with 20 bases between them. In germline, CDR1 is SGHRS, CDR2 YFSETQ. As DNA, the CDR3 is TGCGCCAGCAGCTTGGCCAGTGTCAGGGGCTCTAAAGAGCAGTACTTC. Amino acid sequence: CASSLASVRGSKEQYF.

This chain uses TRBV7-9 with TRBJ2-2, with 8 nucleotides matching TRBD2. The germline CDR1 and CDR2 sequences are SEHNR and FQNEAQ (reference sequence). Losses at the gene ends were 3 bases for V and 2 bases for J; bases not matched to a gene: 8. The CDR3 has 17 amino acids. CDR3 sequence: CASSFPLSGANTGELFF. DNA of the CDR3: TGTGCCAGCAGCTTTCCCCTTAGCGGGGCCAACACCGGGGAGCTGTTTTTT.

The chain is built from TRBV7-8 and TRBJ2-2; TRBD1 matches at 7 bases. V gave up 6 bases and J gave up 5 bases; unmatched junction bases: 9. The CDR3 length is 15 residues. Germline values: CDR1 SGHVS, CDR2 FQNEAQ. This CDR3 reads CASRNHRGGTGELFF. The CDR3, as DNA: TGTGCCAGCAGGAATCACAGGGGCGGGACCGGGGAGCTGTTTTTT.

The chain links TRBV30 to TRBJ1-3; D not certain. The CDR3 totals 14 residues. Trimming left V 0 bases short and J 6 bases short, with 12 bases between. Germline V gene sequence: CDR1 GTSNPN, CDR2 SVGIG (reference sequence). As DNA, the CDR3 is TGTGCCTGGAGTGTCGGCGGGAAGGAAAACACCATATATTTT. Encoded protein: CAWSVGGKENTIYF.

The count of this clone is one. The V and J genes are TRBV9 and TRBJ2-2; 11 positions agree with TRBD2. J lost 4 bases, V lost 2 bases, and 4 bases had no gene match. Per germline, CDR1 SGDLS and CDR2 YYNGEE. The CDR3 spans 16 residues. The CDR3 DNA reads TGTGCCAGCAGCGTGCGACTAGCGGGGCTCACCGGGGAGCTGTTTTTT. Translating it yields CASSVRLAGLTGELFF. The full variable domain, with the rest looked up from reference TRBV9 and TRBJ2-2, is DSGVTQTPKHLITATGQRVTLRCSPRSGDLSVYWYQQSLDQGLQFLIQYYNGEERAKGNILERFSAQQFPDLHSELNLSSLELGDSALYFCASSVRLAGLTGELFFGEGSRLTVL.

The rearrangement uses TRBV7-6 and TRBJ2-7; D is possibly TRBD2 (5 bases). This CDR3 spans 13 amino acids. V lost 1 base and J lost 5, with 9 bases in between. Germline-derived CDR1 and CDR2 are SGHVS and FNYEAQ. The DNA of the CDR3 is TGTGCCAGCAGCTTAGGTATGGGAGACGAGCAGTACTTC. It specifies CASSLGMGDEQYF.

V gene TRBV11-3 combines with J gene TRBJ1-1; 7 positions agree with TRBD1. Losses at the gene ends were 5 bases for V and 0 bases for J; bases not matched to a gene: 6. This CDR3 has 15 residues. The germline CDR1 and CDR2 sequences are SGHNT and YENEEA. The CDR3 protein is CASSRGQAMNTEAFF. The DNA for the CDR3 is TGTGCCAGCAGCAGAGGACAGGCTATGAACACTGAAGCTTTCTTT.

The chain employs TRBV5-1 and TRBJ2-7, with 8 bases lining up with TRBD2. V lost 0 bases and J lost 5; bases outside the gene matches: 4. Germline V gene sequence: CDR1 SGHRS, CDR2 YFSETQ. The CDR3 extends over 14 amino acids. CDR3 nucleotides: TGCGCCAGCAGCTTGGAGGGGACTAGGGACGAGCAGTACTTC. The encoded protein is CASSLEGTRDEQYF.

The genes are TRBV7-8 and TRBJ2-7; the match to TRBD1 covers 7 bases. This CDR3 contains 15 residues. The trim removed 5 bases at V and 2 bases at J, leaving 9 bases unmatched. CDR1 is SGHVS and CDR2 is FQNEAQ in the germline V gene. The CDR3 DNA is TGTGCCAGCAGCAGGCCGGGACAGCTCGCCTACGAGCAGTACTTC. The encoded protein is CASSRPGQLAYEQYF.

The chain uses TRBV5-6 and TRBJ2-1; TRBD2 matches 12 bases. V was clipped by 4 bases and J by 4 bases; unmatched bases: 3. Germline loops: CDR1 SGHDT, CDR2 YYEEEE. This CDR3 has 15 residues. The CDR3 region is CASSLGLAGYNEQFF. The CDR3 nucleotides are TGTGCCAGCAGCCTAGGACTAGCGGGATACAATGAGCAGTTCTTC. Drawing the rest from reference TRBV5-6 and TRBJ2-1, the complete variable domain is DAGVTQSPTHLIKTRGQQVTLRCSPKSGHDTVSWYQQALGQGPQFIFQYYEEEERQRGNFPDRFSGHQFPNYSSELNVNALLLGDSALYLCASSLGLAGYNEQFFGPGTRLTVL.

The chain employs TRBV5-4 and TRBJ1-1; no reliable D call. The CDR3 extends over 13 amino acids. From germline, CDR1 is SGHNT and CDR2 YYREEE (reference sequence). V was clipped by 6 bases and J by 1 base, with 10 bases between them. CDR3 sequence reads: CASTPPGNTEAFF. DNA of the CDR3: TGTGCCAGCACCCCTCCCGGGAACACTGAAGCTTTCTTT.

This rearrangement joins TRBV7-2 to TRBJ1-2, with 8 nucleotides matching TRBD1. This CDR3 region has 13 residues. The trim removed 3 bases at V and 8 bases at J, leaving 5 bases unmatched. Germline V gene lookup returns CDR1 SGHTA and CDR2 FQGNSA. CDR3 DNA sequence: TGTGCCAGCAGCTTTGACAGGGGAGGAGGCTACACCTTC. Protein: CASSFDRGGGYTF. The full variable domain, rest sourced from reference TRBV7-2 and TRBJ1-2, is GAGVSQSPSNKVTEKGKDVELRCDPISGHTALYWYRQSLGQGLEFLIYFQGNSAPDKSGLPSDRFSAERTGGSVSTLTIQRTQQEDSAVYLCASSFDRGGGYTFGSGTRLTVV.

This clone showed up just a few times. This chain joins TRBV5-1 and TRBJ1-2, with D perhaps TRBD1 (5 bases). This CDR3 is 15 amino acids long. The V end was cut by 4 bases, the J end by 2 bases, with 15 bases between. Germline V gene lookup returns CDR1 SGHRS and CDR2 YFSETQ. The CDR3: CASSPKGFSNYGYTF. The CDR3 DNA sequence: TGCGCCAGCAGCCCGAAGGGGTTTTCCAACTATGGCTACACCTTC.

The V and J genes are TRBV30 and TRBJ2-1; 8 nucleotides line up with TRBD2. The CDR3 loop spans 11 amino acids. V trimming: 7 bases; J trimming: 8 bases; junction bases outside the gene matches: 4. CDR1 is GTSNPN, CDR2 SVGIG, per germline (reference sequence). CDR3 nucleotides: TGTGCCTCGGCGGGGGGCTATGAGCAGTTCTTC. It is translated as CASAGGYEQFF.